The next 29 T cell receptor beta chains were all read from a single sample in a study of T cell clonotyping in hematopoietic cell transplantation. Repertoires were generated with immunoSEQ multiplex PCR, while TCRdb's copy carries only in-frame clones and drops some. The sample lists fewer than 25,000 clones, 65% to 85% occurring once. The specimen sequenced was peripheral blood mononuclear cells. The source of these receptors is a man aged 60-69 years in good health. Some clones in this sample may be carry-over from other donors' samples.

The chain employs TRBV5-1 and TRBJ2-1; tentative D call: TRBD1 (6 bases). This CDR3 contains 14 residues. Trimming left V 1 base short and J 8 bases short, with 13 bases between. From germline, CDR1 is SGHRS and CDR2 YFSETQ. CDR3 DNA: TGCGCCAGCAGCTTGCAACCCTCAGGGGATGAGCAGTTCTTC. Translation gives CASSLQPSGDEQFF.

For the CDR3, the DNA is TGTGCCAGCAGCCTCCATGCAGCCTCCTACGAGCAGTACTTC. This gives the protein CASSLHAASYEQYF. J is TRBJ2-7 and V is TRBV6-5; no firm D call. V lost 6 bases and J 0 bases, leaving 12 bases between the germline ends. The CDR3 has 14 residues. Germline assignment: CDR1 MNHEY and CDR2 SVGAGI.

This clone came up a few times. CDR3 sequence: CASSLTGRGYTF. CDR3 nucleotide sequence: TGTGCCAGCAGTCTCACAGGGCGTGGCTACACCTTC. The rearrangement links TRBV28 to TRBJ1-2; D is possibly TRBD1 (6 bases). The V end was cut by 5 bases, the J end by 7 bases, with 11 bases between. The CDR3 runs to 12 residues. The V gene's germline CDR1 is MDHEN and CDR2 SYDVKM.

The V gene is TRBV30, the J gene TRBJ1-2, with D hard to call. The CDR3 has 13 amino acids. The germline CDR1 and CDR2 sequences are GTSNPN and SVGIG (reference sequence). Trimming pared 2 bases from V and 9 bases from J, leaving 16 bases between. The CDR3 here is CAWSLIGIGSYTF. CDR3 nucleotides: TGTGCCTGGAGTTTAATCGGGATAGGGAGCTACACCTTC.

CDR3: CATQSVPNYEQYF. The CDR3 DNA sequence: TGTGCTACCCAAAGCGTCCCGAACTACGAGCAGTACTTC. V gene TRBV6-6 combines with J gene TRBJ2-7; D is undetermined. This CDR3 region has 13 residues. CDR1 and CDR2 from the germline V gene are MNHNY and SVGAGI (reference sequence).

The chain joins TRBV4-1 to TRBJ2-3; TRBD2 agrees at 8 bases. CDR3 length equals 13 residues. V shed 8 bases, J shed 6 bases, and the junction held 7 bases outside the gene matches. The germline V gene has CDR1 MGHRA and CDR2 YSYEKL. DNA for the CDR3: TGCGCCAGCGCCGGACTAGCTGTGGATACGCAGTATTTT. Translated: CASAGLAVDTQYF.

The CDR3 loop reads CASSITGELFF. CDR3 in DNA: TGTGCCAGTAGTATCACCGGGGAGCTGTTTTTT. The chain has TRBV19 and TRBJ2-2; D not certain. This CDR3 spans 11 amino acids. V shed 3 bases and J shed 4 bases, with 0 bases lying between them. Germline V gives CDR1 LNHDA, CDR2 SQIVND (reference sequence).

The chain employs TRBV7-3 and TRBJ2-7; 9 bases fit TRBD1. V lost 3 bases and J lost 0; bases outside the gene matches: 12. The CDR3 has 18 amino acids. Germline V CDR1 and CDR2: SGHTA, FQGTGA. Written as DNA, the CDR3 is TGTGCCAGCAGCTTTGCGGACTGGCGGACAGGGGCCTCCTACGAGCAGTACTTC. Translated: CASSFADWRTGASYEQYF.

V is TRBV5-1 and J is TRBJ2-1; the match to TRBD1 covers 9 bases. This CDR3 has 16 residues. The germline V gene has CDR1 SGHRS and CDR2 YFSETQ. V shed 4 bases and J 0 bases; nucleotides not matched to a gene: 5. The CDR3 coding sequence is TGCGCCAGCAGCCCCGGACAGGGGAGCTCCTACAATGAGCAGTTCTTC. The encoded protein is CASSPGQGSSYNEQFF.

V and J are TRBV7-2 and TRBJ1-2; the D gene is possibly TRBD1 (6 bases). There are 12 residues in the CDR3. The germline V and J ends were trimmed by 8 bases and 4 bases, with 11 bases remaining between them. Germline assignment: CDR1 SGHTA and CDR2 FQGNSA. Here the CDR3 reads CASGDRTYGYTF. CDR3 bases: TGTGCCAGCGGTGACAGGACCTATGGCTACACCTTC.

The chain links TRBV19 to TRBJ2-1; D is ambiguous. The CDR3 has 13 amino acids. Germline V gene data show CDR1 as LNHDA and CDR2 as SQIVND (reference sequence). The ends were cut back, 1 base at V and 4 bases at J, with 5 bases in the middle. DNA of the CDR3: TGTGCCAGTAGTATAGCAAAGTACAATGAGCAGTTCTTC. Amino acids: CASSIAKYNEQFF.

The J gene is TRBJ1-4, the V gene TRBV4-1; TRBD1 matches at 12 bases. Unmatched junction bases numbered 7, after V lost 4 bases and J lost 7 bases. This CDR3 is 16 amino acids long. The germline gives CDR1 MGHRA, CDR2 YSYEKL. CDR3 nucleotide sequence: TGCGCCAGCAGCCCTCGCCGGGGACAGGGGGCTGAAAAACTGTTTTTT. This sequence encodes CASSPRRGQGAEKLFF.

The gene calls are TRBV10-2 and TRBJ2-5; TRBD2 matches 12 bases. The germline V gene encodes CDR1 WSHSY and CDR2 SAAADI. This CDR3 spans 16 amino acids. Trimming at V came to 3 bases and at J to 2 bases, leaving 4 bases not matched to a gene. CDR3 loop: CASSEGGLAGQETQYF. The CDR3 DNA reads TGCGCCAGCAGTGAAGGTGGACTAGCGGGGCAAGAGACCCAGTACTTC.

The chain is built from TRBV5-1 and TRBJ2-4; D uncertain. CDR1 is SGHRS, CDR2 YFSETQ, per germline. V lost 0 bases and J 2 bases, leaving 3 bases between the germline ends. This CDR3 has 13 amino acids. CDR3 amino acids: CASSLATKNIQYF. DNA for the CDR3: TGCGCCAGCAGCTTGGCAACCAAAAACATTCAGTACTTC.

A single count supports this clone. The V call is TRBV25-1, the J call TRBJ1-6; D gene ambiguous. V was clipped by 1 base and J by 8 bases, with 3 bases between them. This CDR3 has 12 amino acids. The germline gives CDR1 MGHDK, CDR2 SYGVNS. The CDR3 nucleotides read TGTGCCAGCAGTGAATTGCATTCACCCCTCCACTTT. Translated, it gives CASSELHSPLHF.

In DNA form, the CDR3 reads TGTGCCAGCAGTTACTCCGGTGGGCTTGCTTACGAGCAGTACTTC. Protein product: CASSYSGGLAYEQYF. The rearrangement uses TRBV6-5 and TRBJ2-7; D is ambiguous. CDR1 and CDR2 from the germline V gene are MNHEY and SVGAGI. The V end was cut by 0 bases, the J end by 4 bases, with 13 bases between. The CDR3 is 15 residues long.

V and J are TRBV27 and TRBJ2-2, with a tentative D call TRBD1 (5 bases). The V end lost 6 bases, the J end lost 3 bases, and 14 bases lay between the germline ends. The length of the CDR3 is 15 residues. Germline V gene lookup returns CDR1 MNHEY and CDR2 SMNVEV (reference sequence). The CDR3 nucleotides are TGTGCCAGCAGACCCCAGGGTCTGTACACCGGGGAGCTGTTTTTT. Protein: CASRPQGLYTGELFF.

This chain joins TRBV4-3 and TRBJ1-4; the D gene is possibly TRBD1 (6 bases). Per the germline V gene, CDR1 is LGHNA and CDR2 is YSLEER. The CDR3 contains 15 residues. The ends were cut back, 4 bases at V and 7 bases at J, with 16 bases in the middle. CDR3 in DNA: TGCGCCAGCAGCCCCGATCCTGGGACAAGTGAAAAACTGTTTTTT. It codes for CASSPDPGTSEKLFF.

J is TRBJ2-7 and V is TRBV30, with TRBD2 as a possible D gene (5 bases). The V gene lost 4 bases and the J gene lost 0 bases, with 13 bases spanning the gap. Germline CDR1 GTSNPN, CDR2 SVGIG (reference sequence). The CDR3 covers 14 residues. The CDR3 sequence: CAWKYGVSSYEQYF. CDR3 in DNA: TGTGCCTGGAAGTACGGGGTAAGCTCCTACGAGCAGTACTTC.

The chain combines TRBV10-3 with TRBJ2-7; the D gene is possibly TRBD1 (6 bases). Per germline, CDR1 ENHRY and CDR2 SYGVKD. The CDR3 extends over 13 amino acids. The germline V and J ends were trimmed by 8 bases and 0 bases, with 11 bases remaining between them. The CDR3 DNA reads as TGTGCCATCCTGGACAGAGGCTCCTACGAGCAGTACTTC. Its translation: CAILDRGSYEQYF.

This chain links TRBV28 with TRBJ2-7; 13 positions match TRBD2. The junction had 18 bases not matched to a gene; V was cut back by 6 bases and J by 4 bases. The CDR3 covers 19 residues. The germline gives CDR1 MDHEN, CDR2 SYDVKM. The CDR3 coding sequence is TGTGCCAGCAGCCACGGACAACTACCGGGACTAGCGGGACTTTACGAGCAGTACTTC. This sequence encodes CASSHGQLPGLAGLYEQYF.

The sample holds one count of this clone. The J gene is TRBJ2-5, the V gene TRBV2; D unclear. The length of the CDR3 is 12 residues. The germline CDR1 and CDR2 sequences are SNHLY and FYNNEI. Trimming cost V 7 bases and J 2 bases, with 8 bases left between them. Here the CDR3 reads CASIAGQETQYF. The CDR3, as DNA: TGTGCCAGCATTGCAGGACAAGAGACCCAGTACTTC. The full variable domain, its missing parts supplied by reference TRBV2 and TRBJ2-5, is EPEVTQTPSHQVTQMGQEVILRCVPISNHLYFYWYRQILGQKVEFLVSFYNNEISEKSEIFDDQFSVERPDGSNFTLKIRSTKLEDSAMYFCASIAGQETQYFGPGTRLLVL.

The chain carries TRBV7-2 and TRBJ1-3; D not certain. Germline V gene lookup returns CDR1 SGHTA and CDR2 FQGNSA. The germline V and J ends were trimmed by 2 bases and 0 bases, with 11 bases remaining between them. CDR3 size: 16 residues. The CDR3 nucleotides read TGTGCCAGCAGCTTAACCGGCGGCCACTCTGGAAACACCATATATTTT. Amino acid sequence: CASSLTGGHSGNTIYF.

The chain uses TRBV5-6 and TRBJ1-3; D perhaps matches TRBD1 (5 bases). V gave up 4 bases and J gave up 4 bases, with 15 bases separating them. The CDR3 spans 15 residues. The germline gives CDR1 SGHDT, CDR2 YYEEEE. CDR3 protein: CASSRTWGWGNTIYF. In DNA, the CDR3 is TGTGCCAGCAGCCGGACGTGGGGGTGGGGAAACACCATATATTTT.

The rearrangement joins TRBV2 to TRBJ1-5; 10 bases line up with TRBD1. With 6 bases clipped from V and 1 base from J, the junction kept 15 bases outside the gene matches. CDR3 length: 19 amino acids. The germline V gene has CDR1 SNHLY and CDR2 FYNNEI. The CDR3 spells CASSAGPTGGLTSNQPQHF. The CDR3 bases are TGTGCCAGCAGCGCGGGGCCGACAGGGGGCTTAACAAGCAATCAGCCCCAGCATTTT. Based on the CDR3 plus reference TRBV2 and TRBJ1-5, the full variable domain is EPEVTQTPSHQVTQMGQEVILRCVPISNHLYFYWYRQILGQKVEFLVSFYNNEISEKSEIFDDQFSVERPDGSNFTLKIRSTKLEDSAMYFCASSAGPTGGLTSNQPQHFGDGTRLSIL.

This clone was seen a few times. The chain combines TRBV19 with TRBJ2-7, with D possibly matching TRBD2 (6 bases). V was clipped by 7 bases and J by 0 bases, with 16 bases between them. The CDR3 has 15 residues. The V gene's germline CDR1 is LNHDA and CDR2 SQIVND (reference sequence). CDR3 bases: TGTGCCAGTACCGTGGACTATACTAGCTCCTACGAGCAGTACTTC. It yields the protein CASTVDYTSSYEQYF.

The chain carries TRBV5-6 and TRBJ1-2; perhaps TRBD1 as D (6 bases). In germline, CDR1 is SGHDT, CDR2 YYEEEE. V lost 3 bases and J lost 4, with 19 bases in between. The CDR3 spans 16 residues. The CDR3 protein is CASSSITGRRGYGYTF. CDR3 DNA sequence: TGTGCCAGCAGCTCGATAACAGGGAGGAGAGGCTATGGCTACACCTTC.

The rearrangement joins TRBV2 to TRBJ1-5; D unclear. V lost 7 bases to trimming and J lost 0 bases, with 13 bases between them. The CDR3 covers 15 residues. The germline V gene encodes CDR1 SNHLY and CDR2 FYNNEI. The CDR3 nucleotides read TGTGCCAGCAATCTGGACGGCCTTAGCAATCAGCCCCAGCATTTT. Translated, it gives CASNLDGLSNQPQHF.

This clone is a singleton in its sample. The genes are TRBV11-3 and TRBJ2-7; 10 nucleotides agree with TRBD1. Germline V gives CDR1 SGHNT, CDR2 YENEEA. The CDR3 is 13 residues long. J was trimmed by 8 bases and V by 8 bases; bases with no gene match: 9. The CDR3 nucleotides read TGTGCCAGCTCACGGACAGGGGGTATAAAGCAGTACTTC. This codes for CASSRTGGIKQYF.